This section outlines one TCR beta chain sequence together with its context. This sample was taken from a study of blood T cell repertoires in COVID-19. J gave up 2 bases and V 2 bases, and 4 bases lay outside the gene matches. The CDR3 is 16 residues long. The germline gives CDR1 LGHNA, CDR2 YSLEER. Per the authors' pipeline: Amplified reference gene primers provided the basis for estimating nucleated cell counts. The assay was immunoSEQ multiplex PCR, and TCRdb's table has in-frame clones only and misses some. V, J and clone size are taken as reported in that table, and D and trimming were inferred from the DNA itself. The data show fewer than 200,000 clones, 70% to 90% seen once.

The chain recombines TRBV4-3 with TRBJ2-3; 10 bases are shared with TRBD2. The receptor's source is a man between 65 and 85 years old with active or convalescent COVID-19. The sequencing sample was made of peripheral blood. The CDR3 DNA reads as TGCGCCAGCAGCCAATGGACTAGCGGACCCACAGATACGCAGTATTTT. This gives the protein CASSQWTSGPTDTQYF.